The 22 T cell receptor beta chains in this list originate from one sample, sequenced in a study of T cell responses to AZD1222 COVID-19 vaccine. Clones were read by immunoSEQ multiplex PCR, and TCRdb kept only the in-frame ones, dropping some. The data show fewer than 150,000 clones, about 90% seen once. The sample here was peripheral blood, taken 28 days after the second AZD1222 dose. These receptors came from an adult who received the AZD1222 COVID-19 vaccine.

This sequence joins TRBV3-1 (or the pseudogene TRBV3-2) and TRBJ2-4; 7 bases match TRBD2. Germline V gene sequence: CDR1 LGHDT, CDR2 YNNKEL (reference sequence). CDR3 length: 15 residues. Unmatched junction bases numbered 6, after V lost 6 bases and J lost 1 base. The CDR3 DNA follows: TGTGCCAGCAGTGTGGCGGGAGCGGCCAAAAACATTCAGTACTTC. Its protein is CASSVAGAAKNIQYF.

This chain joins TRBV15 and TRBJ2-1; D is unresolved. CDR1 and CDR2 from the germline V gene are LNHNV and YYDKDF (reference sequence). The CDR3 sequence is 16 residues long. V shed 0 bases and J shed 13 bases, with 22 bases lying between them. The CDR3 sequence is CATSRDRVGPSQAQFF. The CDR3 bases are TGTGCCACCAGCAGAGATCGGGTGGGCCCGTCCCAAGCCCAGTTCTTC.

As DNA, the CDR3 is TGTGCCAGCAGCCTACACCGGCCCTCAACTAAAGAGACCCAGTACTTC. Its translation: CASSLHRPSTKETQYF. The chain links TRBV7-2 to TRBJ2-5, with D unclear. V shed 5 bases and J shed 3 bases, with 19 bases lying between them. CDR1 and CDR2 (germline): SGHTA, FQGNSA. The CDR3 is 16 residues long.

J is TRBJ1-2 and V is TRBV4-1; tentative D call: TRBD1 (5 bases). Germline V CDR1 and CDR2: MGHRA, YSYEKL. Trimming shortened V by 4 bases and J by 8 bases, and 17 bases separated the two germline ends. The CDR3 is made up of 14 amino acids. CDR3 DNA: TGCGCCAGCAGCCCCGAAGGGGTTCGTAGGGGCTACACCTTC. Residues: CASSPEGVRRGYTF.

The V and J genes are TRBV5-1 and TRBJ2-1, with a possible D match to TRBD2 (5 bases). This CDR3 has 12 amino acids. The germline gives CDR1 SGHRS, CDR2 YFSETQ. Trimming left V 3 bases short and J 7 bases short, with 8 bases between. The CDR3 DNA sequence: TGCGCCAGCAGCTGGACTGGTAATGAGCAGTTCTTC. Its protein is CASSWTGNEQFF.

The chain combines TRBV7-2 with TRBJ1-5; D call uncertain. The germline V gene encodes CDR1 SGHTA and CDR2 FQGNSA. The CDR3 is 14 amino acids. Trimming removed 1 base at V and 4 bases at J, with 8 bases between. The CDR3 loop is CASSLVADNQPQHF. CDR3 in DNA: TGTGCCAGCAGCTTAGTTGCCGATAATCAGCCCCAGCATTTT.

The V gene is TRBV19, the J gene TRBJ1-2; no firm D call. V lost 4 bases and J lost 0, with 12 bases in between. Germline V gene lookup returns CDR1 LNHDA and CDR2 SQIVND (reference sequence). This CDR3 region has 15 residues. DNA of the CDR3: TGTGCCAGTAGTACGTCGGGGAGTCCTAACTATGGCTACACCTTC. This encodes CASSTSGSPNYGYTF.

The genes are TRBV6-5 and TRBJ1-5; perhaps TRBD1 as D (6 bases). Germline loops: CDR1 MNHEY, CDR2 SVGAGI. Trimming removed 4 bases from V and 7 bases from J, with 14 bases in between. The CDR3 loop spans 14 amino acids. The CDR3, as DNA: TGTGCCAGCAGTTCAAGCGGGGGCGGGCAGCCCCAGCATTTT. It yields the protein CASSSSGGGQPQHF.

The chain combines TRBV5-5 with TRBJ2-7; D is ambiguous. The V gene's germline CDR1 is SGHKS and CDR2 YYEKEE (reference sequence). Trimming removed 6 bases from V and 7 bases from J, with 20 bases in between. The CDR3 is made up of 14 amino acids. The CDR3 is CASNIDHNRQEQYF. Here the CDR3 DNA reads TGTGCCAGCAACATAGATCACAACCGACAAGAGCAGTACTTC.

The gene calls are TRBV2 and TRBJ1-3; no firm D call. This CDR3 spans 15 amino acids. Germline CDR1 and CDR2: SNHLY and FYNNEI. Trimming removed 5 bases from V and 0 bases from J, with 11 bases in between. The CDR3 here is CASSLTGSSGNTIYF. In DNA, the CDR3 is TGTGCCAGCAGTTTGACGGGAAGCTCTGGAAACACCATATATTTT. The complete variable domain, with remaining parts taken from reference TRBV2 and TRBJ1-3, reads EPEVTQTPSHQVTQMGQEVILRCVPISNHLYFYWYRQILGQKVEFLVSFYNNEISEKSEIFDDQFSVERPDGSNFTLKIRSTKLEDSAMYFCASSLTGSSGNTIYFGEGSWLTVV.

The chain is built from TRBV7-2 and TRBJ1-2, with 7 bases that match TRBD1. The length of the CDR3 is 15 residues. V lost 1 base, J lost 4 bases, and 6 bases stayed unmatched. The germline V gene encodes CDR1 SGHTA and CDR2 FQGNSA. CDR3 sequence reads: CASSLGSQGIYGYTF. CDR3 in DNA: TGTGCCAGCAGCTTAGGTTCACAGGGGATCTATGGCTACACCTTC. The complete variable domain, with remaining parts taken from reference TRBV7-2 and TRBJ1-2, reads GAGVSQSPSNKVTEKGKDVELRCDPISGHTALYWYRQSLGQGLEFLIYFQGNSAPDKSGLPSDRFSAERTGGSVSTLTIQRTQQEDSAVYLCASSLGSQGIYGYTFGSGTRLTVV.

The chain is built from TRBV7-9 and TRBJ1-6; D ambiguous. CDR1 is SEHNR, CDR2 FQNEAQ, per germline (reference sequence). The CDR3 spans 14 residues. The V gene lost 2 bases and the J gene lost 7 bases, with 9 bases spanning the gap. The CDR3 sequence: CASSLTIGNSPLHF. Written as DNA, the CDR3 is TGTGCCAGCAGCTTAACGATCGGGAATTCACCCCTCCACTTT.

J is TRBJ1-2 and V is TRBV4-2; TRBD1 agrees at 10 bases. With 3 bases clipped from V and 6 bases from J, the junction kept 7 bases outside the gene matches. Germline lookup yields CDR1 LGHNA and CDR2 YNFKEQ. The CDR3 totals 15 residues. CDR3 in DNA: TGTGCCAGCAGCCAGGCACACGGGACAGGGGATGGCTACACCTTC. Translation: CASSQAHGTGDGYTF.

This chain uses TRBV7-9 with TRBJ1-1, with D tentatively TRBD1 (6 bases). Between the trimmed V and J ends, which lost 7 bases and 1 base, there was a span of 10 bases. CDR1 is SEHNR and CDR2 is FQNEAQ in the germline V gene (reference sequence). There are 13 residues in the CDR3. CDR3 amino acids: CASMQGTNTEAFF. The CDR3, as DNA: TGTGCCAGCATGCAGGGGACGAACACTGAAGCTTTCTTT.

The V and J genes are TRBV6-5 and TRBJ1-5, with TRBD1 as a possible D gene (5 bases). The CDR3 contains 14 residues. Trimming cost V 4 bases and J 3 bases, with 10 bases left between them. Germline CDR1 is MNHEY and CDR2 is SVGAGI. The CDR3 DNA sequence: TGTGCCAGCAGTTCTCGACAGCCCAATCAGCCCCAGCATTTT. Translation: CASSSRQPNQPQHF.

The chain joins TRBV27 to TRBJ1-4; 7 nucleotides match TRBD1. This CDR3 contains 16 residues. Germline CDR1 reads MNHEY; CDR2 reads SMNVEV (reference sequence). V was pared by 3 bases and J by 2 bases, with 6 bases of the junction left unmatched. DNA for the CDR3: TGTGCCAGCAGTTTTCACAGGGGAGTGACTAATGAAAAACTGTTTTTT. Translated: CASSFHRGVTNEKLFF.

The rearrangement links TRBV18 to TRBJ1-1, with 10 bases matching TRBD1. The CDR3 length is 13 residues. V was pared by 4 bases and J by 10 bases, with 6 bases of the junction left unmatched. The V gene's germline CDR1 is KGHSH and CDR2 LQKENI. CDR3 region: CASSRGTGAIAFF. The CDR3 DNA sequence: TGTGCCAGCTCACGAGGGACAGGGGCGATAGCTTTCTTT.

This clone was seen a handful of times. V usage is TRBV24-1 and J usage is TRBJ2-2; D gene unclear. The length of the CDR3 is 16 residues. From germline, CDR1 is KGHDR and CDR2 SFDVKD. V dropped 3 bases and J dropped 5 bases, with 15 bases sitting between them. The CDR3 region is CATSDHDKGGTGELFF. CDR3 sequence (DNA): TGTGCCACCAGTGATCACGACAAGGGTGGAACCGGGGAGCTGTTTTTT.

The chain employs TRBV6-4 and TRBJ1-4; D is undetermined. CDR1 is MRHNA and CDR2 is SNTAGT in the germline V gene. The CDR3 is 16 amino acids. V gave up 7 bases and J gave up 0 bases, with 15 bases separating them. This CDR3 reads CASTNTRRATNEKLFF. CDR3 nucleotides: TGTGCCAGCACCAATACCCGGAGAGCAACTAATGAAAAACTGTTTTTT.

The chain couples TRBV5-1 to TRBJ1-2; TRBD1 matches at 9 bases. Trimming removed 4 bases from V and 8 bases from J; junction bases left unmatched: 12. CDR3 size: 15 residues. CDR1 is SGHRS and CDR2 is YFSETQ in the germline V gene. Here the CDR3 reads CASSLLLRDRAGYTF. DNA of the CDR3: TGCGCCAGCAGCCTCCTGCTCCGGGACAGGGCAGGCTACACCTTC.

This clone has more than one count but fewer than ten. The chain carries TRBV19 and TRBJ1-5; TRBD1 is a possible D gene (5 bases). In germline, CDR1 is LNHDA, CDR2 SQIVND (reference sequence). Trimming took 0 bases from V and 7 from J, leaving 19 bases between them. The CDR3 extends over 17 amino acids. CDR3: CASSIDRSRAVMQPQHF. CDR3 nucleotides: TGTGCCAGTAGTATAGATAGGAGCAGGGCGGTGATGCAGCCCCAGCATTTT.

The V and J genes are TRBV11-2 and TRBJ2-7; maybe TRBD2 (5 bases). This CDR3 spans 15 amino acids. The germline V and J ends were trimmed by 4 bases and 3 bases, with 16 bases remaining between them. CDR1 is SGHAT and CDR2 is FQNNGV in the germline V gene. The DNA of the CDR3 is TGTGCCAGCAGCTCTTATAACGGGGAGTACTACGAGCAGTACTTC. Protein: CASSSYNGEYYEQYF.